This TCR beta chain was found in a study of T cells in Graves' hyperthyroidism and ophthalmopathy. Study summary: Specimen type is peripheral blood, collected at initial diagnosis prior to any treatment. Overall study results and limits: Most thyroid clonotypes expanded above 0.001 appeared in blood too. From stable hyperthyroidism, ophthalmopathy was set apart by a 13 V-J model.

This clonotype was observed many times. The antigen is not known. From RNA transcripts, TCR beta CDR3 regions were amplified. TCR CDR3 underwent first-round RT-PCR with the HTBI primer set. TCRdb recomputed calls from the multiplex PCR reads with MiXCR, one row per CDR3 protein. This table holds 300,000 to 450,000 distinct CDR3 sequences, about 15% found once. Sequencing was performed on blood. The receptor's source is a woman under 40 with Graves' hyperthyroidism.

The CDR3 DNA follows: TGCAGTGCTAATCTTGCGGGCGCAGATACGCAGTATTTT. This translates into CSANLAGADTQYF. The V and J genes are TRBV20-1 and TRBJ2-3, with D perhaps TRBD2 (5 bases). V lost 4 bases and J lost 4, with 12 bases in between. The CDR3 loop spans 13 amino acids. CDR1 and CDR2 (germline): DFQATT, SNEGSKA (reference sequence).